This T cell receptor (beta chain) was found in a study of cytomegalovirus exposure and HLA in healthy donors. Germline CDR1 MNHEY, CDR2 SMNVEV (reference sequence). The CDR3 is made up of 14 amino acids. V was pared by 4 bases and J by 0 bases, with 7 bases between. A multiplex PCR was run with 60 Vbeta primers and 13 Jbeta primers. Here immunoSEQ multiplex PCR was the method, and the copy in TCRdb shows in-frame clones only, minus some. Among roughly 130,000 clones, 65% to 85% were seen once, and the ten largest hold approximately 1%. This chain uses TRBV27 with TRBJ2-1; D is undetermined. The clonotype comes from a boy aged 10-17 years in good health and CMV-seronegative. Specimen: PBMCs. The CDR3 loop is CASSSRGSYNEQFF. The CDR3 DNA sequence: TGTGCCAGCAGTTCTCGAGGCTCCTACAATGAGCAGTTCTTC.